This T cell receptor beta chain derives from a study of cytomegalovirus exposure and HLA in healthy donors. General study results and limits: CMV serostatus was the only immune exposure information that was available. Associated with cytomegalovirus, according to the listing, were 150 to 200 TCR beta chains. Rare sequences made up most TCRs, while some public TCRs were found in many donors. According to reports, the classifier identified cytomegalovirus status with high specificity and sensitivity.

The PCR made use of 60 Vbeta and 13 Jbeta primers. Only in-frame clones appear in the TCRdb table, and some are missing; sequencing was by immunoSEQ multiplex PCR. The sample lists about 170,000 clones; less than 80% were seen once. Of note for this clone: Its antigen is undetermined.

The CDR3 sequence is 18 residues long. With V trimmed by 3 bases and J by 2 bases, 9 bases remained unmatched. Germline lookup yields CDR1 SGHTA and CDR2 FQGNSA. The sample consisted of PBMCs. The V gene is TRBV7-2, the J gene TRBJ2-3, with 12 nucleotides matching TRBD2. The TCR sequence derives from a female donor in good health and CMV-seronegative. CDR3 DNA: TGTGCCAGCAGCTTCGCGACTAGCGGGGGCCCTTCCACAGATACGCAGTATTTT. This codes for CASSFATSGGPSTDTQYF.